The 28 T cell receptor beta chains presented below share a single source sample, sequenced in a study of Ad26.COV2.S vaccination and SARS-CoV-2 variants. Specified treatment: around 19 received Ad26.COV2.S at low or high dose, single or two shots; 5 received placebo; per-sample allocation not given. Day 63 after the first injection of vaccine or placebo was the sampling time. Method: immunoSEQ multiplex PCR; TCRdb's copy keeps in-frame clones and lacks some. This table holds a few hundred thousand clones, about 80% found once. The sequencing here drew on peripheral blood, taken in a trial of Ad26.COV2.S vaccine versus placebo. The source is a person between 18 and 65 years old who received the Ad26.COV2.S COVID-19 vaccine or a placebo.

This chain's CDR3 is CASSFRLGTGDFGDTQYF. As DNA, the CDR3 is TGTGCCAGCAGCTTCCGCCTAGGGACTGGCGATTTCGGGGATACGCAGTATTTT. This chain connects TRBV5-5 to TRBJ2-3, with D maybe TRBD2 (6 bases). V was cut by 2 bases and J by 6 bases, with 25 bases left in between. Germline V gene data show CDR1 as SGHKS and CDR2 as YYEKEE (reference sequence). The CDR3 is made up of 18 amino acids.

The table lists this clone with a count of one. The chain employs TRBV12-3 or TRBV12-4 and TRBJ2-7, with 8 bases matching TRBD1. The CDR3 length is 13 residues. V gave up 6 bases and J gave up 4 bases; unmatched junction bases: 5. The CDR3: CASSPGGAYEQYF. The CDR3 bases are TGTGCCAGCAGCCCAGGGGGCGCTTACGAGCAGTACTTC.

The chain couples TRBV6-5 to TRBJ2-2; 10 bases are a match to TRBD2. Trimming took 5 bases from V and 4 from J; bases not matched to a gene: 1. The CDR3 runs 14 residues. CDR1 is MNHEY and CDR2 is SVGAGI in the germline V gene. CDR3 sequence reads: CASSSGRVTGELFF. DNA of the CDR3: TGTGCCAGCAGTAGCGGGAGGGTCACCGGGGAGCTGTTTTTT.

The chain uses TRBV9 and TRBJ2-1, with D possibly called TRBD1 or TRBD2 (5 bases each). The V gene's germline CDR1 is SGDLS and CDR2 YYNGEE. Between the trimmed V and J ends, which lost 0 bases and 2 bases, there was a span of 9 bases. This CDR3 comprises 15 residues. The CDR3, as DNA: TGTGCCAGCAGCGTAGAAGGGACGGCCTACAATGAGCAGTTCTTC. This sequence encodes CASSVEGTAYNEQFF.

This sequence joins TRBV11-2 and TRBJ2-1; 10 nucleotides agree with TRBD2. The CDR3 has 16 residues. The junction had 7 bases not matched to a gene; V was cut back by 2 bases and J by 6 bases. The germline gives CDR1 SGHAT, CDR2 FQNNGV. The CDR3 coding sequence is TGTGCCAGCAGCTTACACCTAGCGGGAGCCGGCAATGAGCAGTTCTTC. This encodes CASSLHLAGAGNEQFF. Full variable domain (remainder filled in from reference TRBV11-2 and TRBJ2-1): EAGVAQSPRYKIIEKRQSVAFWCNPISGHATLYWYQQILGQGPKLLIQFQNNGVVDDSQLPKDRFSAERLKGVDSTLKIQPAKLEDSAVYLCASSLHLAGAGNEQFFGPGTRLTVL.

CDR3 loop: CASIGLAGFEQYF. The CDR3 bases are TGTGCCTCCATCGGACTAGCGGGATTCGAGCAGTACTTC. The rearrangement joins TRBV30 to TRBJ2-7, with TRBD2 identical over 12 bases. This CDR3 is built from 13 residues. After removal of 7 bases from V and 6 bases from J, the junction contained 7 bases not matched to a gene. Per the germline V gene, CDR1 is GTSNPN and CDR2 is SVGIG (reference sequence).

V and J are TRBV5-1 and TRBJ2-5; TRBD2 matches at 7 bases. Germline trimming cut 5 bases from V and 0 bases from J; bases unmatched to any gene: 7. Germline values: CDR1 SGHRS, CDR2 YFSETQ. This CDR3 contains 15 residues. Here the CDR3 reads CASRIGTTYQETQYF. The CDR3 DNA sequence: TGCGCCAGCAGGATAGGGACTACCTACCAAGAGACCCAGTACTTC.

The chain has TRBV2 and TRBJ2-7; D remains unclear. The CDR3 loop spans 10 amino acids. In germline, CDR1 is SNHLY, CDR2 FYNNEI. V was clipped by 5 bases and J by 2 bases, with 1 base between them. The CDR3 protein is CASSPYEQYF. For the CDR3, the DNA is TGTGCCAGCAGTCCCTACGAGCAGTACTTC. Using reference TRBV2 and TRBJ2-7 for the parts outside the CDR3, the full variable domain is EPEVTQTPSHQVTQMGQEVILRCVPISNHLYFYWYRQILGQKVEFLVSFYNNEISEKSEIFDDQFSVERPDGSNFTLKIRSTKLEDSAMYFCASSPYEQYFGPGTRLTVT.

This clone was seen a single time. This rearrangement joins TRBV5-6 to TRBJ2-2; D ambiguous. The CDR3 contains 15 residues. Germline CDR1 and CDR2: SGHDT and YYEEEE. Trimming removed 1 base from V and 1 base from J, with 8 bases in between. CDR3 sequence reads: CASSLLRMNTGELFF. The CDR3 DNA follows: TGTGCCAGCAGCTTGCTAAGGATGAACACCGGGGAGCTGTTTTTT.

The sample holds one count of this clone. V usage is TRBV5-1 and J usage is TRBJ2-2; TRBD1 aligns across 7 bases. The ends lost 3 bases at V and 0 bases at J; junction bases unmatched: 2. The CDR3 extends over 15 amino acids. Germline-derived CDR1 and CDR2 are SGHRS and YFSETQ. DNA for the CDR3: TGCGCCAGCAGCTCCAGGGGGACGAACACCGGGGAGCTGTTTTTT. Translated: CASSSRGTNTGELFF.

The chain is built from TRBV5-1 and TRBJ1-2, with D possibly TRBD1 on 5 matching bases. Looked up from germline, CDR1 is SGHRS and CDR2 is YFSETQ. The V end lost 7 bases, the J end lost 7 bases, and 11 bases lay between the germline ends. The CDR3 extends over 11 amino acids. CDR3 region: CASAGLRGYTF. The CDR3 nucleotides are TGCGCCAGCGCAGGGTTACGTGGCTACACCTTC.

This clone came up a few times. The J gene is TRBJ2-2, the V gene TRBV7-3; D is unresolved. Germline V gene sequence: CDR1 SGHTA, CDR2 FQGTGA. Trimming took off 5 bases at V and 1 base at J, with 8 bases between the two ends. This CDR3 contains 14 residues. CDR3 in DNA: TGTGCCAGCAGCGTGGGTCGGAACACCGGGGAGCTGTTTTTT. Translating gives CASSVGRNTGELFF.

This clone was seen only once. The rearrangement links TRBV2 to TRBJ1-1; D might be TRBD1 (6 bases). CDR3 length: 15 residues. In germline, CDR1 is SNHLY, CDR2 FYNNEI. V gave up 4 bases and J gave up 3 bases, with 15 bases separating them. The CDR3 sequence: CASSGVGKGDTEAFF. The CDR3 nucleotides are TGTGCCAGCAGTGGGGTGGGGAAGGGGGACACTGAAGCTTTCTTT.

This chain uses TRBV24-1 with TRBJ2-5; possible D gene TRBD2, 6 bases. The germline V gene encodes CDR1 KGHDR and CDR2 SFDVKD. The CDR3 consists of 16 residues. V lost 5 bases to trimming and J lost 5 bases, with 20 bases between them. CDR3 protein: CATSARRPLARETQYF. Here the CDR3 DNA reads TGTGCCACCAGTGCCCGAAGGCCCCTAGCGCGGGAGACCCAGTACTTC.

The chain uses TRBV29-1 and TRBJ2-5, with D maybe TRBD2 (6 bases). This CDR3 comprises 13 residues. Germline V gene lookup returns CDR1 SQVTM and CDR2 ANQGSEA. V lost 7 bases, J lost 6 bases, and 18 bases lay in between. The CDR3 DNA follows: TGCAGCGCCCCCTCGGAGGGTTGGCAGACCCAGTACTTC. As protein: CSAPSEGWQTQYF. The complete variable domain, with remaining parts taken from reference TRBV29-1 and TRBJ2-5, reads SAVISQKPSRDICQRGTSLTIQCQVDSQVTMMFWYRQQPGQSLTLIATANQGSEATYESGFVIDKFPISRPNLTFSTLTVSNMSPEDSSIYLCSAPSEGWQTQYFGPGTRLLVL.

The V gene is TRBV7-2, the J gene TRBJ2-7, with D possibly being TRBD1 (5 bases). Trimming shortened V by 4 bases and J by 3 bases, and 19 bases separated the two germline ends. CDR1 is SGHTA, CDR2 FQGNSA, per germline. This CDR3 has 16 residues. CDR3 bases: TGTGCCAGCAGCTCCACCTTAATCGGACACGGCTACGAGCAGTACTTC. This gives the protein CASSSTLIGHGYEQYF.

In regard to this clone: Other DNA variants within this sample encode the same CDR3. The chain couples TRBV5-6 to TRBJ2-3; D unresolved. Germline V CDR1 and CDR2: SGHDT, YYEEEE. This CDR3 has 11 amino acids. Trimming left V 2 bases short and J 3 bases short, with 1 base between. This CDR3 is CASSLTDTQYF. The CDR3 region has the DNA TGTGCCAGCAGCTTAACAGATACGCAGTATTTT.

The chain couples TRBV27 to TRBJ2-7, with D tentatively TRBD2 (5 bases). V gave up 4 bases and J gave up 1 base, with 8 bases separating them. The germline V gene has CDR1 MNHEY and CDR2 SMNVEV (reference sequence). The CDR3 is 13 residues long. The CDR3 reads CASSSGVSYEQYF. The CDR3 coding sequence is TGTGCCAGCAGTTCCGGGGTTTCCTACGAGCAGTACTTC.

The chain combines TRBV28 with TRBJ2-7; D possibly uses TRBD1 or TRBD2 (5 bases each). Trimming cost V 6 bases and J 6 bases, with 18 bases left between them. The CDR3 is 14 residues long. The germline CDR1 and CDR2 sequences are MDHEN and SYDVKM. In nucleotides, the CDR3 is TGTGCCAGCAGAGACTCCGGGACGGCCTTCGAGCAGTACTTC. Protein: CASRDSGTAFEQYF.

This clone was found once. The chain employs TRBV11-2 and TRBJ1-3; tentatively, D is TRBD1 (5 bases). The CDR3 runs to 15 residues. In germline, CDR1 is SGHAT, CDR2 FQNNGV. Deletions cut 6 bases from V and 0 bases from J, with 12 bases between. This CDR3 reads CASRSGGLSGNTIYF. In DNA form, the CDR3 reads TGTGCCAGCAGGTCGGGGGGACTCTCTGGAAACACCATATATTTT.

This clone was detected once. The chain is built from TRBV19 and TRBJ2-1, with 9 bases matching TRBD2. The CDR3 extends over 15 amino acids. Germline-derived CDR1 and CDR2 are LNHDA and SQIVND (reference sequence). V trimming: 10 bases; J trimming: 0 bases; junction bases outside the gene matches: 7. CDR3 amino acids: CAISLAGASYNEQFF. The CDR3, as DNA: TGTGCCATCTCCTTAGCGGGGGCCTCCTACAATGAGCAGTTCTTC.

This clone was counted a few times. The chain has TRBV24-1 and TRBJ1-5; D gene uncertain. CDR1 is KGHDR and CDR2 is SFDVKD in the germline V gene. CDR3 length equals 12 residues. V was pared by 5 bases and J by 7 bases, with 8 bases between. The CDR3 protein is CATSVNGQPQHF. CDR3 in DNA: TGTGCCACCAGTGTAAATGGGCAGCCCCAGCATTTT.

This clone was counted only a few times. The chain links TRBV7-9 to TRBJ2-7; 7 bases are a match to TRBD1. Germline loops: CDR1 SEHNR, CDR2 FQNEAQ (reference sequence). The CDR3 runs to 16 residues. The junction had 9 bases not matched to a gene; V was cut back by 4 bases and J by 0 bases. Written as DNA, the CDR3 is TGTGCCAGCAGCTGGAGTACGGGACAGAGCTCCTACGAGCAGTACTTC. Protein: CASSWSTGQSSYEQYF.

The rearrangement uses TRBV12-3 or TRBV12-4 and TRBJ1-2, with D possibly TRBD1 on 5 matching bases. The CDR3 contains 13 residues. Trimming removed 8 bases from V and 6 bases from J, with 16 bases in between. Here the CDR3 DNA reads TGTGCCAGCCGACTGATGACGGGGGATGGCTACACCTTC. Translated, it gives CASRLMTGDGYTF.

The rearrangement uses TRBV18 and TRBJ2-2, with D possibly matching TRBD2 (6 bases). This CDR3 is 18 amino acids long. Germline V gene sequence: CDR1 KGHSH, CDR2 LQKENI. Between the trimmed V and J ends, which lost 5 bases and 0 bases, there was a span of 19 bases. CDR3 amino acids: CASSSLPGLPSNTGELFF. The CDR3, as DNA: TGTGCCAGCTCATCATTACCGGGACTTCCCTCGAACACCGGGGAGCTGTTTTTT.

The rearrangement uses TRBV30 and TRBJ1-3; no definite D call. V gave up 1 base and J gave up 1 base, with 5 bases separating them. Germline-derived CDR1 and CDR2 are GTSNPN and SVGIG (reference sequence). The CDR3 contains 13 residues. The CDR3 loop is CAWSGISGNTIYF. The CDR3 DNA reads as TGTGCCTGGAGTGGAATATCTGGAAACACCATATATTTT.

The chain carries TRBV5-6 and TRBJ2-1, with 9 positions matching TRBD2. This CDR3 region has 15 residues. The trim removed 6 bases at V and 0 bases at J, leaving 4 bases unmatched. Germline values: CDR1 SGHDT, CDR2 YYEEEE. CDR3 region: CASIISGSSYNEQFF. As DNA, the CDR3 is TGTGCCAGCATCATTAGCGGGAGCTCCTACAATGAGCAGTTCTTC.

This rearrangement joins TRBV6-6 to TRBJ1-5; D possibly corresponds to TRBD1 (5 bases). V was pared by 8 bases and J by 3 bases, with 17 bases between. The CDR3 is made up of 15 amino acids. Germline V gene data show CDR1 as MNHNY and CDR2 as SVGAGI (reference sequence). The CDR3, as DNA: TGTGCCAGCGCAAGTGATGCCAGGGACAATCAGCCCCAGCATTTT. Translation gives CASASDARDNQPQHF.